This T cell receptor beta chain came from a study of human T cells and chemical hapten exposure. Time point indicated: patch test 1, 2 weeks after DPC sensitization. Documented treatment: therapeutic diphenylcyclopropenone sensitization with weekly scalp DPC. With 3 bases removed from V and 6 bases from J, the gap between germline ends came to 18 bases. The CDR3 is made up of 16 amino acids. From germline, CDR1 is LNHNV and CDR2 YYDKDF (reference sequence). Single cDNA molecules in the library carried unique molecular identifiers attached during preparation. TCRdb processed the RACE reads anew with MiXCR; each CDR3 protein has one entry. The sample holds 150,000 to 200,000 distinct CDR3 sequences, approximately 14% seen once. This clonotype was recorded many times.

The TCR sequence derives from a woman younger than 45 with alopecia areata. Some clones in this sample may be carry-over from other donors' samples. This chain links TRBV15 with TRBJ1-5; TRBD1 might be the D (5 bases). Sequenced here: whole blood, sampled in connection with sensitization to the hapten diphenylcyclopropenone (DPC). DNA for the CDR3: TGTGCCACCAGCAGGAGGGGAGGGACGACGTTTCAGCCCCAGCATTTT. This encodes CATSRRGGTTFQPQHF.